This entry lists 14 T cell receptor beta chains sequenced from one sample in a study of quantifying T cell responses using KT2 cells. Overall study: RNA was reverse transcribed with TCR alpha and beta constant-region primers.

The cDNA 3' end received a ligated oligonucleotide with a UMI. The first PCR ran roughly 4 cycles with an equimolar RC1.1 and RC1.2 beta primer mix. One entry per CDR3 protein, called by TCRdb with MiXCR from the UMI-ligation and nested PCR reads. The sample has 60,000 or so distinct CDR3 sequences; approximately 13% are singletons. Source material: PBMCs spiked with cells of the T cell clone KT2. The receptors shown here come from a human donor.

The chain uses TRBV7-9 and TRBJ2-1; the match to TRBD2 covers 7 bases. Germline CDR1 and CDR2: SEHNR and FQNEAQ (reference sequence). Losses at the gene ends were 1 base for V and 5 bases for J; bases not matched to a gene: 11. There are 17 residues in the CDR3. The CDR3 nucleotides read TGTGCCAGCAGCTTAGTAGGGCTAGCGGCGGACCACAATGAGCAGTTCTTC. Translating gives CASSLVGLAADHNEQFF.

Only a few counts were recorded for this clonotype. V is TRBV5-1 and J is TRBJ2-7; D is possibly TRBD2 (5 bases). Germline V gives CDR1 SGHRS, CDR2 YFSETQ. CDR3 length: 14 residues. Trimming stripped 2 bases from V and 7 bases from J, with 16 bases between. CDR3 DNA: TGCGCCAGCAGCTTCCGGGATACGACGGGTGAGCAGTACTTC. This codes for CASSFRDTTGEQYF.

This clonotype was observed at least ten times. The chain employs TRBV6-1 and TRBJ1-1; 8 positions match TRBD1. The CDR3 has 13 residues. In germline, CDR1 is MNHNS, CDR2 SASEGT. V gave up 7 bases and J gave up 4 bases; unmatched junction bases: 5. The CDR3 nucleotides read TGTGCCAGCATTAAAACAGGGGGCACTGAAGCTTTCTTT. This sequence encodes CASIKTGGTEAFF.

This clonotype was counted between two and nine times. The genes are TRBV12-3 or TRBV12-4 and TRBJ2-1, with TRBD2 identical over 8 bases. There are 12 residues in the CDR3. DNA for the CDR3: TGTGCGTCGGGACTAGCCTACAATGAGCAGTTCTTC. Amino acids: CASGLAYNEQFF.

This clonotype was recorded a few times. CDR3 nucleotide sequence: TGTGCCAGCTCACCCCGTCACAGGGGGAACGACGAGCAGTACTTC. Translation: CASSPRHRGNDEQYF. This chain connects TRBV18 to TRBJ2-7, with 8 positions matching TRBD1. V gave up 3 bases and J gave up 5 bases; unmatched junction bases: 9. The CDR3 is 15 residues long. Germline CDR1 and CDR2: KGHSH and LQKENI.

This clonotype was found a few times. This chain uses TRBV20-1 with TRBJ2-7; 11 bases map to TRBD1. CDR1 is DFQATT and CDR2 is SNEGSKA in the germline V gene (reference sequence). The length of the CDR3 is 14 residues. V dropped 1 base and J dropped 5; count of bases not matched to a gene: 4. The CDR3 bases are TGCAGTGCTAGAGGACGGGGACAGGGGGACGAGCAGTACTTC. Translation: CSARGRGQGDEQYF.

This clonotype was seen ten or more times. This chain links TRBV3-1 with TRBJ2-1; the match to TRBD2 covers 11 bases. The CDR3 sequence is 15 residues long. V lost 3 bases, J lost 9 bases, and 7 bases stayed unmatched. Germline lookup yields CDR1 LGHDT and CDR2 YNNKEL (reference sequence). The DNA of the CDR3 is TGTGCCAGCAGCCACCGGGGACTAGCGGTACGTGAGCAGTTCTTC. Translated, it gives CASSHRGLAVREQFF.

This clonotype was observed a handful of times. The chain couples TRBV2 to TRBJ1-6; 9 bases agree with TRBD1. There are 16 residues in the CDR3. V shed 7 bases, J shed 4 bases, and the junction held 8 bases outside the gene matches. In germline, CDR1 is SNHLY, CDR2 FYNNEI. The CDR3 DNA follows: TGTGCCAGCAAACCCGGGACAGGGACTTATAATTCACCCCTCCACTTT. It translates to CASKPGTGTYNSPLHF.

This clonotype was counted only a few times. The chain is built from TRBV3-1 and TRBJ1-2; D is undetermined. Germline loops: CDR1 LGHDT, CDR2 YNNKEL (reference sequence). Trimming left V 0 bases short and J 3 bases short, with 8 bases between. The CDR3 sequence is 14 residues long. The CDR3 is CASSQDGSYYGYTF. In DNA, the CDR3 is TGTGCCAGCAGCCAAGACGGATCATACTATGGCTACACCTTC. The complete variable domain, with remaining parts taken from reference TRBV3-1 and TRBJ1-2, reads DTAVSQTPKYLVTQMGNDKSIKCEQNLGHDTMYWYKQDSKKFLKIMFSYNNKELIINETVPNRFSPKSPDKAHLNLHINSLELGDSAVYFCASSQDGSYYGYTFGSGTRLTVV.

In its sample, this clonotype was seen many times. The V call is TRBV3-1, the J call TRBJ2-4; possibly TRBD2 for D (6 bases). Germline CDR1 and CDR2: LGHDT and YNNKEL (reference sequence). CDR3 size: 14 residues. Trimming took off 4 bases at V and 5 bases at J, with 12 bases between the two ends. CDR3 DNA: TGTGCCAGCAGCCCGACGGGAGTCGAAAACATTCAGTACTTC. It translates to CASSPTGVENIQYF.

About this clonotype: A read error may produce the germline difference seen at one junction end. This chain uses TRBV20-1 with TRBJ2-5; 12 bases line up with TRBD2. The germline gives CDR1 DFQATT, CDR2 SNEGSKA (reference sequence). The CDR3 is made up of 11 amino acids. In nucleotides, the CDR3 is TGCAGTGCGGAGGGACTAGCGGGCCCGGGCTTC. Protein sequence: CSAEGLAGPGF.

This clonotype has only a few counts. The genes are TRBV3-1 and TRBJ2-7; D possibly matches TRBD1 or TRBD2 (5 bases each). Germline V CDR1 and CDR2: LGHDT, YNNKEL (reference sequence). V lost 3 bases to trimming and J lost 3 bases, with 9 bases between them. CDR3 size: 13 residues. The CDR3 DNA follows: TGTGCCAGCAGCCAGGTGAGGGGCTACGAGCAGTACTTC. It specifies CASSQVRGYEQYF.

A few counts support this clonotype. The V and J genes are TRBV6-2 or TRBV6-3 and TRBJ2-3; no clear D. Per germline, CDR1 MNHEY and CDR2 SVGEGT. Between the trimmed V and J ends, which lost 2 bases and 6 bases, there was a span of 3 bases. The CDR3 covers 11 residues. CDR3 nucleotides: TGTGCCAGCAGTTACGTGGATACGCAGTATTTT. Translating it yields CASSYVDTQYF.

The chain couples TRBV20-1 to TRBJ2-5, with 7 bases fitting TRBD2. CDR3 length equals 13 residues. Unmatched junction bases numbered 7, after V lost 4 bases and J lost 5 bases. From germline, CDR1 is DFQATT and CDR2 SNEGSKA (reference sequence). The CDR3 protein is CSATRAREETQYF. The CDR3 DNA sequence: TGCAGTGCTACTAGAGCGCGGGAGGAGACCCAGTACTTC.